The 22 T cell receptor beta chains below come from one sample, sequenced in a study of blood T cell repertoires in COVID-19. TCRdb's table, derived via immunoSEQ multiplex PCR, lists solely in-frame clones and lacks some. This sample has under 150,000 clones; around 88% occur once, and the top ten carry 5.5% to 6.5%. Sequencing input: peripheral blood. The receptors stem from an older man with active or convalescent COVID-19.

The chain carries TRBV10-2 and TRBJ1-2; D unclear. The germline gives CDR1 WSHSY, CDR2 SAAADI. This CDR3 spans 14 amino acids. V lost 1 base, J lost 2 bases, and 8 bases lay in between. CDR3 sequence: CASSEFGLNYGYTF. The CDR3 coding sequence is TGCGCCAGCAGTGAGTTCGGGTTAAACTATGGCTACACCTTC.

The genes are TRBV11-2 and TRBJ2-1; the D gene is possibly TRBD2 (6 bases). Trimming removed 7 bases at V and 1 base at J, with 20 bases between. Germline CDR1 and CDR2: SGHAT and FQNNGV. The CDR3 is made up of 17 amino acids. In nucleotides, the CDR3 is TGTGCCAGCACCTCCCAGGCATGGCGGGGATCCTACAATGAGCAGTTCTTC. It translates to CASTSQAWRGSYNEQFF.

This clone appeared once. V gene TRBV7-6 combines with J gene TRBJ2-3, with D perhaps TRBD2 (6 bases). This CDR3 contains 15 residues. CDR1 SGHVS and CDR2 FNYEAQ come from the germline V gene. V was shortened by 8 bases and J by 2 bases, with 17 bases between the two germline ends. This CDR3 is CASAAGLLNTDTQYF. DNA of the CDR3: TGTGCCAGCGCGGCGGGGCTTCTCAACACAGATACGCAGTATTTT. The entire variable domain, with the rest obtained from reference TRBV7-6 and TRBJ2-3, is as follows: GAGVSQSPRYKVTKRGQDVALRCDPISGHVSLYWYRQALGQGPEFLTYFNYEAQQDKSGLPNDRFSAERPEGSISTLTIQRTEQRDSAMYRCASAAGLLNTDTQYFGPGTRLTVL.

The chain links TRBV11-2 to TRBJ2-7; maybe TRBD1 (6 bases). V lost 5 bases and J 1 base, leaving 9 bases between the germline ends. From germline, CDR1 is SGHAT and CDR2 FQNNGV. This CDR3 is built from 13 residues. The CDR3 nucleotides read TGTGCCAGCAGCGGGGGCCCTTCCTACGAGCAGTACTTC. This gives the protein CASSGGPSYEQYF.

The gene calls are TRBV15 and TRBJ2-2; weak D call: TRBD1 (5 bases). This CDR3 is built from 14 residues. V shed 3 bases and J shed 1 base, with 6 bases lying between them. Germline V gene sequence: CDR1 LNHNV, CDR2 YYDKDF (reference sequence). DNA of the CDR3: TGTGCCACCAGCAGGGACAAGAACACCGGGGAGCTGTTTTTT. Its translation: CATSRDKNTGELFF.

V usage is TRBV11-2 and J usage is TRBJ2-3; D might be TRBD2 (7 bases). Germline V gene sequence: CDR1 SGHAT, CDR2 FQNNGV. Trimming removed 5 bases at V and 0 bases at J, with 12 bases between. The CDR3 loop spans 15 amino acids. The chain's CDR3 is CASSRGAFSTDTQYF. The CDR3 DNA follows: TGTGCCAGCAGCCGGGGGGCTTTTAGCACAGATACGCAGTATTTT. Complete variable domain (other parts from reference TRBV11-2 and TRBJ2-3): EAGVAQSPRYKIIEKRQSVAFWCNPISGHATLYWYQQILGQGPKLLIQFQNNGVVDDSQLPKDRFSAERLKGVDSTLKIQPAKLEDSAVYLCASSRGAFSTDTQYFGPGTRLTVL.

This clone was seen more than once but under ten times. This rearrangement joins TRBV12-3 or TRBV12-4 to TRBJ1-1; the D gene is possibly TRBD1 (5 bases). This CDR3 spans 13 amino acids. The V gene lost 4 bases and the J gene lost 1 base, with 7 bases spanning the gap. CDR3 amino acids: CASSSQANTEAFF. DNA of the CDR3: TGTGCCAGCAGTTCACAGGCGAACACTGAAGCTTTCTTT.

The chain joins TRBV2 to TRBJ2-7, with 8 bases matching TRBD2. Germline CDR1 reads SNHLY; CDR2 reads FYNNEI. The junction had 9 bases not matched to a gene; V was cut back by 5 bases and J by 0 bases. The CDR3 loop spans 16 amino acids. The CDR3 spells CASSTSGTRTSYEQYF. DNA for the CDR3: TGTGCCAGCAGTACATCCGGGACTAGGACCTCCTACGAGCAGTACTTC.

V and J are TRBV6-5 and TRBJ2-2, with TRBD2 identical over 8 bases. The germline V gene encodes CDR1 MNHEY and CDR2 SVGAGI. The CDR3 is 16 residues long. J lost 8 bases, V lost 0 bases, and 8 bases had no gene match. The CDR3 here is CASSYSRSGGRGELFF. DNA for the CDR3: TGTGCCAGCAGTTACTCGAGAAGCGGGGGTAGGGGGGAGCTGTTTTTT.

As regards this clone: A much larger clone lies one base from this, so it may be a read error. The genes are TRBV6-4 and TRBJ2-2; D remains unclear. The CDR3 is 13 residues long. Trimming took 3 bases from V and 4 from J, leaving 6 bases between them. Per the germline V gene, CDR1 is MRHNA and CDR2 is SNTAGT. The CDR3 protein is CASSDFSTGELFF. The CDR3 DNA sequence: TGTGCCAGCAGTGATTTCTCCACCGGGGAGCTGTTTTTT.

The genes are TRBV19 and TRBJ2-3; TRBD2 aligns across 11 bases. Germline V gives CDR1 LNHDA, CDR2 SQIVND (reference sequence). The CDR3 is 17 residues long. The V and J ends lost 5 bases and 5 bases, in that order; junction bases with no gene match: 12. Written as DNA, the CDR3 is TGTGCCAGTAGTGGACGACTAGCGGGGTCTGGAATAGATACGCAGTATTTT. Its protein product is CASSGRLAGSGIDTQYF.

This clone was seen a few times. The rearrangement uses TRBV5-4 and TRBJ1-2, with 7 bases that match TRBD1. The trim removed 3 bases at V and 6 bases at J, leaving 5 bases unmatched. The CDR3 is 13 residues long. Germline assignment: CDR1 SGHNT and CDR2 YYREEE (reference sequence). CDR3 sequence (DNA): TGTGCCAGCAGCTCACCCCAGGGGGATGGCTACACCTTC. This codes for CASSSPQGDGYTF.

V is TRBV5-1 and J is TRBJ1-2; 12 bases align to TRBD1. Germline trimming cut 4 bases from V and 8 bases from J; bases unmatched to any gene: 6. CDR1 and CDR2 (germline): SGHRS, YFSETQ. The CDR3 runs to 14 residues. This CDR3 is CASSPGQGAGGYTF. The CDR3 DNA follows: TGCGCCAGCAGCCCGGGACAGGGGGCCGGGGGCTACACCTTC.

V gene TRBV30 combines with J gene TRBJ2-2; no definite D call. This CDR3 has 12 amino acids. CDR1 and CDR2 (germline): GTSNPN, SVGIG (reference sequence). V was clipped by 7 bases and J by 3 bases, with 9 bases between them. Here the CDR3 reads CAYNSYTGELFF. The CDR3 DNA reads as TGTGCCTACAACAGCTACACCGGGGAGCTGTTTTTT.

CDR3 region: CASRAIGSSFDEKLFF. CDR3 nucleotide sequence: TGTGCCAGCAGGGCAATCGGGAGCTCTTTCGATGAAAAACTGTTTTTT. The chain has TRBV28 and TRBJ1-4, with unresolved D. The CDR3 runs to 16 residues. CDR1 MDHEN and CDR2 SYDVKM come from the germline V gene. V was pared by 6 bases and J by 6 bases, with 20 bases between.

CDR3 DNA sequence: TGTGCCAGCAGCCCAAGCGGGGGGGCCTACGAGCAGTACTTC. Protein product: CASSPSGGAYEQYF. V and J are TRBV5-6 and TRBJ2-7; 10 bases map to TRBD2. Germline loops: CDR1 SGHDT, CDR2 YYEEEE. The CDR3 covers 14 residues. After removal of 4 bases from V and 2 bases from J, the junction contained 3 bases not matched to a gene.

J is TRBJ2-3 and V is TRBV24-1; a weak D match, TRBD1 (6 bases). V lost 5 bases to trimming and J lost 2 bases, with 7 bases between them. Germline CDR1 KGHDR, CDR2 SFDVKD. This CDR3 has 13 amino acids. CDR3 DNA sequence: TGTGCCACCAGTGTGGGGGCCACAGATACGCAGTATTTT. Translation: CATSVGATDTQYF.

The table lists this clone with a count of one. This chain uses TRBV30 with TRBJ1-5, with unresolved D. The V end was cut by 8 bases, the J end by 2 bases, with 16 bases between. CDR1 GTSNPN and CDR2 SVGIG come from the germline V gene (reference sequence). The CDR3 is 14 residues long. The CDR3 DNA is TGTGCCGCTGACATGTCATCGGGCAATCAGCCCCAGCATTTT. Amino acids: CAADMSSGNQPQHF.

The genes are TRBV7-6 and TRBJ1-2; D unresolved. The ends were cut back, 2 bases at V and 7 bases at J, with 11 bases in the middle. CDR1 is SGHVS, CDR2 FNYEAQ, per germline. The CDR3 extends over 13 amino acids. Here the CDR3 reads CASSLFGEGGYTF. The CDR3 DNA follows: TGTGCCAGCAGCTTATTCGGGGAAGGTGGCTACACCTTC. Supplemented by reference TRBV7-6 and TRBJ1-2, the full variable domain reads GAGVSQSPRYKVTKRGQDVALRCDPISGHVSLYWYRQALGQGPEFLTYFNYEAQQDKSGLPNDRFSAERPEGSISTLTIQRTEQRDSAMYRCASSLFGEGGYTFGSGTRLTVV.

The CDR3 spells CASSLRGRRLAVMGPGELFF. In nucleotides, the CDR3 is TGTGCCAGCAGCTTAAGGGGTCGGAGACTAGCGGTCATGGGTCCCGGGGAGCTGTTTTTT. The gene calls are TRBV7-4 and TRBJ2-2; 9 nucleotides agree with TRBD2. V trimming: 2 bases; J trimming: 6 bases; junction bases outside the gene matches: 19. Germline CDR1 and CDR2: SGHVT and SQSDAQ. This CDR3 is 20 amino acids long. Together with reference TRBV7-4 and TRBJ2-2, the CDR3 gives the full variable domain: GAGVSQSPRYKVAKRGRDVALRCDSISGHVTLYWYRQTLGQGSEVLTYSQSDAQRDKSGRPSGRFSAERPERSVSTLKIQRTEQGDSAVYLCASSLRGRRLAVMGPGELFFGEGSRLTVL.

The chain combines TRBV7-6 with TRBJ1-2; no firm D call. V was pared by 5 bases and J by 1 base, with 14 bases between. The CDR3 contains 15 residues. The V gene's germline CDR1 is SGHVS and CDR2 FNYEAQ. DNA for the CDR3: TGTGCCAGCAGCCCCACCAACATCGATAACTATGGCTACACCTTC. This translates into CASSPTNIDNYGYTF.

The chain couples TRBV30 to TRBJ2-6; the D gene is possibly TRBD2 (6 bases). The ends were cut back, 4 bases at V and 0 bases at J, with 19 bases in the middle. The CDR3 loop spans 18 amino acids. The germline gives CDR1 GTSNPN, CDR2 SVGIG (reference sequence). The DNA of the CDR3 is TGTGCCTGGACTTCAGATCGGGGGTTTCTCTCTGGGGCCAACGTCCTGACTTTC. Amino acids: CAWTSDRGFLSGANVLTF.